This TCR beta chain was found in a study of blood T cell repertoires in COVID-19. Study context: Researchers got acute and convalescent COVID-19 samples from the United States, Italy and Spain. T cells, B-cell-depleted T cells, or PBMCs supplied cDNA or gDNA.

The CDR3 has 15 amino acids. Germline V gene lookup returns CDR1 SGHRS and CDR2 YFSETQ. V was clipped by 3 bases and J by 5 bases; unmatched bases: 5. Some clones are missing from TCRdb's copy, which holds only in-frame ones; the method was immunoSEQ multiplex PCR. The table records about 94,000 clones, about four fifths of them present only once. The clonotype was recovered from a man between 60 and 75 years old with acute or convalescent COVID-19. The specimen sequenced was peripheral blood. V usage is TRBV5-1 and J usage is TRBJ1-1; TRBD1 agrees at 12 bases. The CDR3 coding sequence is TGCGCCAGCAGCTGGGGACAGGGGGCGGTTACTGAAGCTTTCTTT. Translation gives CASSWGQGAVTEAFF. The entire variable domain, with the rest obtained from reference TRBV5-1 and TRBJ1-1, is as follows: KAGVTQTPRYLIKTRGQQVTLSCSPISGHRSVSWYQQTPGQGLQFLFEYFSETQRNKGNFPGRFSGRQFSNSRSEMNVSTLELGDSALYLCASSWGQGAVTEAFFGQGTRLTVV.